Below, one T cell receptor (beta chain) is given with its context. V lost 2 bases, J lost 5 bases, and 10 bases lay in between. The length of the CDR3 is 13 residues. Germline V gene lookup returns CDR1 SEHNR and CDR2 FQNEAQ (reference sequence). The entry originates in a study of blood T cell repertoires in COVID-19. The method was immunoSEQ multiplex PCR; TCRdb's version includes in-frame clones alone and lacks a portion of them. Here the sample spans around 250,000 clones, around 83% being singletons. The TCR sequence derives from a woman aged 18 to 35 with acute or convalescent COVID-19. The chain couples TRBV7-9 to TRBJ2-7; D is undetermined. The source material was peripheral blood. The CDR3 loop reads CASSLSGVDEQYF. The DNA for the CDR3 is TGTGCCAGCAGCTTATCCGGAGTGGACGAGCAGTACTTC.